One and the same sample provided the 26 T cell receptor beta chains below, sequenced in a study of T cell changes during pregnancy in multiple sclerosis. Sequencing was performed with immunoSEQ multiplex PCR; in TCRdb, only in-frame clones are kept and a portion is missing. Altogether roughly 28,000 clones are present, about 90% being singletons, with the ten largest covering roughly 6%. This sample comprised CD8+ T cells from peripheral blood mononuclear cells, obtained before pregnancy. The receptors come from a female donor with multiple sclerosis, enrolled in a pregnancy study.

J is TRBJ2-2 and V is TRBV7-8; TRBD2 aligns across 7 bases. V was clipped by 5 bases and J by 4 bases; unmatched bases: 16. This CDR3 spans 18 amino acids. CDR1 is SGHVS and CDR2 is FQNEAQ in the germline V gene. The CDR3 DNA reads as TGTGCCAGCAGCAAGCCTGGGGCTACTAGCGAATTCACCGGGGAGCTGTTTTTT. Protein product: CASSKPGATSEFTGELFF.

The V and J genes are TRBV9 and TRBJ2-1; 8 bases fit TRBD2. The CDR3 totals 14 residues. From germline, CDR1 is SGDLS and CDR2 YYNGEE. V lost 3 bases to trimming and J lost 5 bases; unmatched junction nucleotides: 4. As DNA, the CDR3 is TGTGCCAGCAGCGCACTAGCGGCCGACAATGAGCAGTTCTTC. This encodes CASSALAADNEQFF.

The CDR3 nucleotides read TGTGCCAGCAGTACAGGACAGGGGGCGCGGAATGAGCAGTTCTTC. Its protein is CASSTGQGARNEQFF. This chain uses TRBV27 with TRBJ2-1; TRBD1 aligns across 11 bases. The CDR3 extends over 15 amino acids. V lost 5 bases and J lost 7; bases outside the gene matches: 7. CDR1 is MNHEY and CDR2 is SMNVEV in the germline V gene (reference sequence).

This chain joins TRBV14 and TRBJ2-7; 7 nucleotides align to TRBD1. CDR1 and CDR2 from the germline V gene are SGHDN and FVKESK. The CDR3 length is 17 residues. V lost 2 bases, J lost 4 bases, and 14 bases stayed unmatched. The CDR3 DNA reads TGTGCCAGCAGCCAAATCTTCGGGACAGAAAAGACTTACGAGCAGTACTTC. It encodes CASSQIFGTEKTYEQYF.

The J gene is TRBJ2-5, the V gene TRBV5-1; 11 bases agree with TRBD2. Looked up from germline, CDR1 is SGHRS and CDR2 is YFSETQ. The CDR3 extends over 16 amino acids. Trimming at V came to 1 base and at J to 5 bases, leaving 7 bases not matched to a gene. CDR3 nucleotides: TGCGCCAGCAGCTTGCCATTAGCGGGAGGGCCGGAGACCCAGTACTTC. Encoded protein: CASSLPLAGGPETQYF.

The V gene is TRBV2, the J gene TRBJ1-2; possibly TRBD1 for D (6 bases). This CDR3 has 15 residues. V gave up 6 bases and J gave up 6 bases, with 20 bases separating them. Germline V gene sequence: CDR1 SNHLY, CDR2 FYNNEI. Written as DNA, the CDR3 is TGTGCCAGCAGCGAAATGGTAGGGGGTATGAATGGCTACACCTTC. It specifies CASSEMVGGMNGYTF. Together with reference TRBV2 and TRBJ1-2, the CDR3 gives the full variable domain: EPEVTQTPSHQVTQMGQEVILRCVPISNHLYFYWYRQILGQKVEFLVSFYNNEISEKSEIFDDQFSVERPDGSNFTLKIRSTKLEDSAMYFCASSEMVGGMNGYTFGSGTRLTVV.

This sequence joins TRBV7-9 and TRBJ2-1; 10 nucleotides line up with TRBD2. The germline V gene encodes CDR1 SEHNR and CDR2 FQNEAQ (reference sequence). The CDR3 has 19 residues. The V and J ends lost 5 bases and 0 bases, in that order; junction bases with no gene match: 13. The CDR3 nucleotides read TGTGCCAGCAGCGACGCGCTTAGCGGGAGGACCCGCTCCTACAATGAGCAGTTCTTC. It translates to CASSDALSGRTRSYNEQFF.

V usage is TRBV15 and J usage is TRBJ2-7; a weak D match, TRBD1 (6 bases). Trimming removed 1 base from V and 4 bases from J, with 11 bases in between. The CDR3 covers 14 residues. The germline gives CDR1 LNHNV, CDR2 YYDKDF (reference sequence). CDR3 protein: CATSRGDNIYEQYF. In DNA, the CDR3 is TGTGCCACCAGCAGAGGGGACAACATTTACGAGCAGTACTTC.

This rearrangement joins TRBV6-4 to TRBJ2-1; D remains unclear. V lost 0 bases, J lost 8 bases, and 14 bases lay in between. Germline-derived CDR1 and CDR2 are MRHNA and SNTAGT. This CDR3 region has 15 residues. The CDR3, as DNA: TGTGCCAGCAGTGACTCTAGAGGAAGCAGCGATGAGCAGTTCTTC. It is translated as CASSDSRGSSDEQFF.

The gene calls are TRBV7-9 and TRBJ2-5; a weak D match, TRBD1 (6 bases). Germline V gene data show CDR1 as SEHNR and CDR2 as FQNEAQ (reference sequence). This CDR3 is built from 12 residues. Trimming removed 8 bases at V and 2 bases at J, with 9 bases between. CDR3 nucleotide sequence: TGTGCCAGCGAGGGGGATCAAGAGACCCAGTACTTC. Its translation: CASEGDQETQYF.

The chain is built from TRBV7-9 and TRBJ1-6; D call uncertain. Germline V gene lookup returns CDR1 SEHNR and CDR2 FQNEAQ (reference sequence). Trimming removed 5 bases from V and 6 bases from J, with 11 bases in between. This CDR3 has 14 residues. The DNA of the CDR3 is TGTGCCAGCAGCCCTCCCGGAGGTAATTCACCCCTCCACTTT. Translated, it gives CASSPPGGNSPLHF.

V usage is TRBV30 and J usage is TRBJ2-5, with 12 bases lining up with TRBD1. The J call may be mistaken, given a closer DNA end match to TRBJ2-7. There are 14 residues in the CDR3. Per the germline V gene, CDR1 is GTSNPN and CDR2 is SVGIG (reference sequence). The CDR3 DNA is TGTGCCTGGGAACCGGGACAGGGGGCCTCCGAGCAGTACTTC. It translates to CAWEPGQGASEQYF.

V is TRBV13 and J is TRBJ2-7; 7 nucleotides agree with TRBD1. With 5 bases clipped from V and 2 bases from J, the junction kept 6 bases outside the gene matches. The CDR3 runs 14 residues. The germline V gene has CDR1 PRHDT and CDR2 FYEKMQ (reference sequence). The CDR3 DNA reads TGTGCCAGCAGCGTTCAGGGGGTACCCTACGAGCAGTACTTC. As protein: CASSVQGVPYEQYF.

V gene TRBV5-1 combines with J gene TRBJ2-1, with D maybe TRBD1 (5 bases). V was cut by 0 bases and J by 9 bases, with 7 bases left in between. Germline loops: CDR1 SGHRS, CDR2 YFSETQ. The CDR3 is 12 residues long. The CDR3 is CASSLEGAEQFF. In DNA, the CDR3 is TGCGCCAGCAGCTTGGAAGGGGCTGAGCAGTTCTTC. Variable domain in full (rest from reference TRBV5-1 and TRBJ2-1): KAGVTQTPRYLIKTRGQQVTLSCSPISGHRSVSWYQQTPGQGLQFLFEYFSETQRNKGNFPGRFSGRQFSNSRSEMNVSTLELGDSALYLCASSLEGAEQFFGPGTRLTVL.

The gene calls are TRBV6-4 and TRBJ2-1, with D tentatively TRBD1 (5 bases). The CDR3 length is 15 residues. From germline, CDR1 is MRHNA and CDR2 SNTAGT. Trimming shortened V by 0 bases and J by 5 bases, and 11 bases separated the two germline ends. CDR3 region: CASSDSGAGHNEQFF. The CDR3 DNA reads TGTGCCAGCAGTGACTCTGGGGCCGGCCACAATGAGCAGTTCTTC.

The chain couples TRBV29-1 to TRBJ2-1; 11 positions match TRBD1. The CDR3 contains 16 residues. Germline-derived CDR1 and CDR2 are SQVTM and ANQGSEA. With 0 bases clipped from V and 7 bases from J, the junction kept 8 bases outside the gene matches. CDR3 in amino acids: CSVEDIPGTGGNEQFF. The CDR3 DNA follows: TGCAGCGTTGAAGATATACCCGGGACAGGGGGGAATGAGCAGTTCTTC.

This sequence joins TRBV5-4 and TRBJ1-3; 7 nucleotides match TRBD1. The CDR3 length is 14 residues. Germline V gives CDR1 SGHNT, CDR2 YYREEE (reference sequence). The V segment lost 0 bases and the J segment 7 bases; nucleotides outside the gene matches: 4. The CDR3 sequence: CASSLGTGLNTIYF. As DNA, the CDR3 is TGTGCCAGCAGCTTGGGGACAGGACTTAACACCATATATTTT. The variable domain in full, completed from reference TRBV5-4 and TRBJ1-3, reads ETGVTQSPTHLIKTRGQQVTLRCSSQSGHNTVSWYQQALGQGPQFIFQYYREEENGRGNFPPRFSGLQFPNYSSELNVNALELDDSALYLCASSLGTGLNTIYFGEGSWLTVV.

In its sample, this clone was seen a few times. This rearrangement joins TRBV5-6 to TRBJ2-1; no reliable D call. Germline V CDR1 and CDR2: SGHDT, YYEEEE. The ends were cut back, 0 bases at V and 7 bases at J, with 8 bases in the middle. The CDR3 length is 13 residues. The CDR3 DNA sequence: TGTGCCAGCAGCTTGGCCGACTCTAATGAGCAGTTCTTC. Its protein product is CASSLADSNEQFF.

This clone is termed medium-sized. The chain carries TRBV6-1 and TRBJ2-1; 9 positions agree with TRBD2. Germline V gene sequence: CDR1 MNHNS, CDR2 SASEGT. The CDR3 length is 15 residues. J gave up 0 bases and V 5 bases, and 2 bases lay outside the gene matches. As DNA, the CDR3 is TGTGCCAGCAGTTTTAGCGGGAGCTCCTACAATGAGCAGTTCTTC. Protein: CASSFSGSSYNEQFF.

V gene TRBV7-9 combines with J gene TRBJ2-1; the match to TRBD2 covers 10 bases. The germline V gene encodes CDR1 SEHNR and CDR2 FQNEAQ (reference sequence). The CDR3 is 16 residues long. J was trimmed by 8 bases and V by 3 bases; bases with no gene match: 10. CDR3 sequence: CASSFISGRPSDEQFF. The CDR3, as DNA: TGTGCCAGCAGCTTTATTAGCGGGAGGCCGTCGGATGAGCAGTTCTTC.

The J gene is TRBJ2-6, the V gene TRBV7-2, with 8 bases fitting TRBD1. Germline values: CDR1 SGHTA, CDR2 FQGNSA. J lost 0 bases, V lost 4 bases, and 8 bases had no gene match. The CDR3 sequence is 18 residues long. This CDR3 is CASSSGQALPSGANVLTF. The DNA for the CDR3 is TGTGCCAGCAGCTCGGGACAGGCCCTACCCTCTGGGGCCAACGTCCTGACTTTC.

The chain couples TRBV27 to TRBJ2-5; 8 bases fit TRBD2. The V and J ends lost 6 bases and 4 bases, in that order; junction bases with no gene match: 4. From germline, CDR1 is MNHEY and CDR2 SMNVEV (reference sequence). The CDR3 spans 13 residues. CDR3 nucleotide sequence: TGTGCCAGCAGACGGGGGGGAGGAGAGACCCAGTACTTC. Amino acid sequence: CASRRGGGETQYF.

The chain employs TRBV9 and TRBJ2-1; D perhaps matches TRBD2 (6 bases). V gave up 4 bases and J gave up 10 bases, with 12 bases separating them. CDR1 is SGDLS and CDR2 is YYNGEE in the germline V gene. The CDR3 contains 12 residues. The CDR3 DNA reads TGTGCCAGCAGCTCGGGACTCGGCGAGCAGTTCTTC. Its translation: CASSSGLGEQFF.

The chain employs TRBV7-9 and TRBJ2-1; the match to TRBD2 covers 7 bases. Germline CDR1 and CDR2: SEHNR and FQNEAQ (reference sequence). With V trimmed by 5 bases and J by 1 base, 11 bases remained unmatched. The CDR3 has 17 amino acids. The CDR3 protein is CASSLVDGGSSYNEQFF. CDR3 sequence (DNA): TGTGCCAGCAGCCTAGTAGATGGCGGGAGTTCCTACAATGAGCAGTTCTTC. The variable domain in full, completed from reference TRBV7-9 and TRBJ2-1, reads DTGVSQNPRHKITKRGQNVTFRCDPISEHNRLYWYRQTLGQGPEFLTYFQNEAQLEKSRLLSDRFSAERPKGSFSTLEIQRTEQGDSAMYLCASSLVDGGSSYNEQFFGPGTRLTVL.

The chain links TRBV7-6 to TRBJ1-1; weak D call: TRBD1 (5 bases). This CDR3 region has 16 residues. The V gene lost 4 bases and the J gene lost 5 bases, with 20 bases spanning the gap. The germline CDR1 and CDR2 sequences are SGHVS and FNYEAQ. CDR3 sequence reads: CASSSLSRVEETEAFF. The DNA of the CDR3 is TGTGCCAGCAGCTCCTTGAGCAGGGTGGAAGAGACTGAAGCTTTCTTT. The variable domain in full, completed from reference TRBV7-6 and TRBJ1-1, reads GAGVSQSPRYKVTKRGQDVALRCDPISGHVSLYWYRQALGQGPEFLTYFNYEAQQDKSGLPNDRFSAERPEGSISTLTIQRTEQRDSAMYRCASSSLSRVEETEAFFGQGTRLTVV.

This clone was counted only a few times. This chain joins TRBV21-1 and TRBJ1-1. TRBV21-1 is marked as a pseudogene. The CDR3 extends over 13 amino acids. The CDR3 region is CASTPGGNTEAFF. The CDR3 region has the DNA TGTGCCAGCACCCCCGGGGGTAACACTGAAGCTTTCTTT.